Below are 23 T cell receptor beta chains sequenced from a single sample in a study of response to subunit inactivated influenza vaccine. TCRdb reprocessed the RT-PCR reads with MiXCR, giving one entry per CDR3 protein. The sample lists 500,000 or so distinct CDR3 sequences; approximately 15% were seen once. Source: CD4+ T cells sorted from PBMCs, taken around 2 years after vaccination. The source of these receptors is a man between 50 and 75 years old who received an inactivated influenza vaccine.

This clonotype was seen more than once but under ten times. The gene calls are TRBV4-3 and TRBJ2-2, with TRBD2 identical over 9 bases. This CDR3 region has 17 residues. Losses at the gene ends were 0 bases for V and 1 base for J; bases not matched to a gene: 3. CDR1 LGHNA and CDR2 YSLEER come from the germline V gene. CDR3 sequence (DNA): TGCGCCAGCAGCCAAGATGTACTAGCGGGGAACACCGGGGAGCTGTTTTTT. The encoded protein is CASSQDVLAGNTGELFF.

The rearrangement joins TRBV10-1 to TRBJ1-5; 7 bases are a match to TRBD1. The length of the CDR3 is 17 residues. J gave up 0 bases and V 6 bases, and 11 bases lay outside the gene matches. Per germline, CDR1 WNHNN and CDR2 SYGVQD (reference sequence). CDR3 bases: TGCGCCAGCAGCCGGACAGGTGTCACTTATAGCAATCAGCCCCAGCATTTT. Protein: CASSRTGVTYSNQPQHF.

In DNA, the CDR3 is TGTGCCAGCAGGCTACAGGGGGCGCCCGGGGCCAACGTCCTGACTTTC. It encodes CASRLQGAPGANVLTF. The V call is TRBV11-2, the J call TRBJ2-6, with 9 bases matching TRBD1. The CDR3 spans 16 residues. Germline CDR1 SGHAT, CDR2 FQNNGV. Trimming took 6 bases from V and 4 from J; bases not matched to a gene: 7.

This clonotype was recorded many times. The chain employs TRBV6-5 and TRBJ2-1, with TRBD1 matching over 8 bases. CDR1 is MNHEY, CDR2 SVGAGI, per germline. The trim removed 5 bases at V and 6 bases at J, leaving 12 bases unmatched. There are 16 residues in the CDR3. The CDR3 region is CASSQLAGTGRNEQFF. The CDR3 DNA follows: TGTGCCAGCAGTCAACTCGCCGGGACAGGACGCAATGAGCAGTTCTTC.

This sequence joins TRBV6-2 or TRBV6-3 and TRBJ2-7; D unresolved. The CDR3 has 13 residues. The germline CDR1 and CDR2 sequences are MNHEY and SVGEGT. Trimming shortened V by 2 bases and J by 3 bases, and 8 bases separated the two germline ends. This CDR3 reads CASSYPDHYEQYF. The DNA for the CDR3 is TGTGCCAGCAGTTACCCGGACCACTACGAGCAGTACTTC.

In this sample, this clonotype turned up a few times. The chain recombines TRBV5-1 with TRBJ2-2; 8 positions match TRBD2. CDR3 length equals 16 residues. J lost 4 bases, V lost 1 base, and 6 bases had no gene match. CDR1 and CDR2 (germline): SGHRS, YFSETQ. Here the CDR3 DNA reads TGCGCCAGCAGCTTGAACGGGGGGGCGAGCACCGGGGAGCTGTTTTTT. It is translated as CASSLNGGASTGELFF. Complete variable domain (other parts from reference TRBV5-1 and TRBJ2-2): KAGVTQTPRYLIKTRGQQVTLSCSPISGHRSVSWYQQTPGQGLQFLFEYFSETQRNKGNFPGRFSGRQFSNSRSEMNVSTLELGDSALYLCASSLNGGASTGELFFGEGSRLTVL.

The J gene is TRBJ1-2, the V gene TRBV10-3; D remains unclear. Germline V lookup: CDR1 ENHRY, CDR2 SYGVKD. CDR3 size: 9 residues. Trimming removed 10 bases from V and 3 bases from J, with 3 bases in between. The CDR3 protein is CATYYGYTF. CDR3 DNA: TGTGCCACCTACTATGGCTACACCTTC.

This clonotype was seen a few times. The rearrangement links TRBV3-1 to TRBJ2-2, with no clear D. This CDR3 has 14 amino acids. Trimming left V 1 base short and J 8 bases short, with 11 bases between. From germline, CDR1 is LGHDT and CDR2 YNNKEL (reference sequence). The chain's CDR3 is CASSQGATRGELFF. The CDR3 nucleotides are TGTGCCAGCAGCCAAGGGGCAACCCGAGGGGAGCTGTTTTTT.

This clonotype came up a few times. The gene calls are TRBV10-3 and TRBJ2-3; unclear D gene. This CDR3 region has 14 residues. Germline CDR1 is ENHRY and CDR2 is SYGVKD. The V and J ends lost 9 bases and 2 bases respectively, with 15 bases between them. The CDR3 DNA is TGTGCCATTTCCCACCCCAGCATCACAGATACGCAGTATTTT. It specifies CAISHPSITDTQYF.

This clonotype was observed at least ten times. The chain is built from TRBV5-1 and TRBJ2-7, with 10 positions matching TRBD1. The CDR3 length is 14 residues. Per the germline V gene, CDR1 is SGHRS and CDR2 is YFSETQ. Trimming took 4 bases from V and 3 from J; bases not matched to a gene: 4. Here the CDR3 DNA reads TGCGCCAGCAGCCCGGACAGGGGGAACTACGAGCAGTACTTC. Translated, it gives CASSPDRGNYEQYF.

The sample holds many counts of this clonotype. The rearrangement uses TRBV28 and TRBJ2-7; the D is unclear. This CDR3 contains 15 residues. Trimming cost V 5 bases and J 0 bases, with 14 bases left between them. The germline V gene encodes CDR1 MDHEN and CDR2 SYDVKM. This CDR3 reads CASSEIPRSSYEQYF. DNA for the CDR3: TGTGCCAGCAGTGAAATTCCCAGGAGCTCCTACGAGCAGTACTTC. Based on the CDR3 plus reference TRBV28 and TRBJ2-7, the full variable domain is DVKVTQSSRYLVKRTGEKVFLECVQDMDHENMFWYRQDPGLGLRLIYFSYDVKMKEKGDIPEGYSVSREKKERFSLILESASTNQTSMYLCASSEIPRSSYEQYFGPGTRLTVT.

The rearrangement joins TRBV29-1 to TRBJ2-7, with TRBD2 as a possible D gene (5 bases). Trimming took 6 bases from V and 2 from J, leaving 11 bases between them. CDR1 and CDR2 (germline): SQVTM, ANQGSEA. The CDR3 is made up of 12 amino acids. DNA for the CDR3: TGCAGCGTAGCCGACGGGGCCTACGAGCAGTACTTC. It specifies CSVADGAYEQYF.

J is TRBJ1-6 and V is TRBV10-3; D ambiguous. Looked up from germline, CDR1 is ENHRY and CDR2 is SYGVKD. V lost 0 bases, J lost 7 bases, and 7 bases lay in between. CDR3 size: 14 residues. The CDR3 DNA follows: TGTGCCATCAGTGAGTCGAGTCAGAATTCACCCCTCCACTTT. This gives the protein CAISESSQNSPLHF.

This clonotype was counted many times. The rearrangement links TRBV6-2 or TRBV6-3 to TRBJ2-3; TRBD2 is a possible D gene (6 bases). The CDR3 loop spans 14 amino acids. V lost 6 bases and J 1 base, leaving 11 bases between the germline ends. CDR1 and CDR2 from the germline V gene are MNHEY and SVGEGT. The chain's CDR3 is CASRRRGGTDTQYF. The CDR3 DNA reads TGTGCCAGCAGACGTCGCGGGGGCACAGATACGCAGTATTTT.

This clonotype was seen more than once but under ten times. The chain uses TRBV5-1 and TRBJ2-7; tentatively, D is TRBD1 (5 bases). V shed 0 bases and J shed 0 bases, with 10 bases lying between them. Germline lookup yields CDR1 SGHRS and CDR2 YFSETQ. CDR3 length equals 15 residues. This CDR3 reads CASSLGPDSSYEQYF. The CDR3 nucleotides are TGCGCCAGCAGCTTGGGACCCGACAGCTCCTACGAGCAGTACTTC. The full variable domain, in which reference TRBV5-1 and TRBJ2-7 provide the parts outside the CDR3, is KAGVTQTPRYLIKTRGQQVTLSCSPISGHRSVSWYQQTPGQGLQFLFEYFSETQRNKGNFPGRFSGRQFSNSRSEMNVSTLELGDSALYLCASSLGPDSSYEQYFGPGTRLTVT.

The chain recombines TRBV12-3 or TRBV12-4 with TRBJ2-5; 12 bases line up with TRBD2. V lost 5 bases to trimming and J lost 2 bases; unmatched junction nucleotides: 3. CDR3 length: 15 amino acids. CDR3 sequence reads: CASSGLAGSQETQYF. The CDR3 nucleotides read TGTGCCAGCAGTGGACTAGCGGGGAGTCAAGAGACCCAGTACTTC.

This chain joins TRBV12-3 or TRBV12-4 and TRBJ2-1; 7 nucleotides match TRBD2. Trimming took 6 bases from V and 6 from J; bases not matched to a gene: 8. The CDR3 totals 14 residues. The CDR3 region has the DNA TGTGCCAGCAGCCCCCTCCTAGCGGCCAATGAGCAGTTCTTC. Translation gives CASSPLLAANEQFF.

This clonotype was picked up a small number of times. V is TRBV7-2 and J is TRBJ1-6; D gene uncertain. This CDR3 region has 13 residues. Germline assignment: CDR1 SGHTA and CDR2 FQGNSA. V lost 1 base and J lost 10, with 8 bases in between. The CDR3 DNA follows: TGTGCCAGCAGCTTAGATAGCTACTCACCCCTCCACTTT. Protein product: CASSLDSYSPLHF.

The chain recombines TRBV19 with TRBJ2-1, with D unresolved. The germline gives CDR1 LNHDA, CDR2 SQIVND (reference sequence). The CDR3 consists of 14 residues. Trimming took 0 bases from V and 6 from J, leaving 9 bases between them. The CDR3 DNA sequence: TGTGCCAGTAGTATAGAGACGGTACGCAATGAGCAGTTCTTC. Translated, it gives CASSIETVRNEQFF.

Only a few counts were recorded for this clonotype. The genes are TRBV20-1 and TRBJ2-5; 10 bases are shared with TRBD2. The CDR3 length is 16 residues. Germline V gives CDR1 DFQATT, CDR2 SNEGSKA (reference sequence). With V trimmed by 0 bases and J by 1 base, 5 bases remained unmatched. Here the CDR3 DNA reads TGCAGTGCTAGAGATCTGCGGACTAGCGGCCAAGAGACCCAGTACTTC. Translating gives CSARDLRTSGQETQYF.

V and J are TRBV6-2 or TRBV6-3 and TRBJ2-7; 9 bases line up with TRBD1. Germline-derived CDR1 and CDR2 are MNHEY and SVGEGT. J gave up 3 bases and V 0 bases, and 24 bases lay outside the gene matches. There are 22 residues in the CDR3. CDR3 sequence reads: CASSYSLIKIPSGTGNYYEQYF. DNA of the CDR3: TGTGCCAGCAGTTACTCGCTAATTAAGATACCCTCCGGGACAGGGAATTACTACGAGCAGTACTTC.

This clonotype was observed a handful of times. The chain uses TRBV15 and TRBJ2-1; tentative D call: TRBD2 (5 bases). CDR3 length equals 16 residues. V was shortened by 1 base and J by 0 bases, with 10 bases between the two germline ends. The germline V gene has CDR1 LNHNV and CDR2 YYDKDF (reference sequence). The CDR3 spells CATSRVGRVSYNEQFF. CDR3 nucleotide sequence: TGTGCCACCAGCAGAGTAGGGCGGGTCTCCTACAATGAGCAGTTCTTC.

The chain uses TRBV5-5 and TRBJ1-2; 7 bases fit TRBD1. This CDR3 region has 13 residues. Per germline, CDR1 SGHKS and CDR2 YYEKEE (reference sequence). With 3 bases clipped from V and 7 bases from J, the junction kept 6 bases outside the gene matches. The CDR3 DNA is TGTGCCAGCAGCTGGCGACAGGGCTCTGGCTACACCTTC. Translation: CASSWRQGSGYTF.